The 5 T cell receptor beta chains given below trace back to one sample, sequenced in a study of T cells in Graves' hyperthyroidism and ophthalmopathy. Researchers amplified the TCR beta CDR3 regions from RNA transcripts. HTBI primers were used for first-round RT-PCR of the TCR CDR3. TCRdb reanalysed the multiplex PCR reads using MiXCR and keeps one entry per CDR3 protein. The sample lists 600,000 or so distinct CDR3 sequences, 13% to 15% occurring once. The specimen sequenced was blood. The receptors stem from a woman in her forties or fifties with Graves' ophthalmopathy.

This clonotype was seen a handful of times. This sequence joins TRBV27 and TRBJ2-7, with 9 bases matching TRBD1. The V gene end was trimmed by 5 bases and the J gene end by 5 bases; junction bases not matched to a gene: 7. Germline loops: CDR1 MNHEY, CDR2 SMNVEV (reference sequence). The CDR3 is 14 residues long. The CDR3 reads CASSLRQGVHEQYF. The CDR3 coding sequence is TGTGCCAGCAGTCTCCGACAGGGGGTCCACGAGCAGTACTTC.

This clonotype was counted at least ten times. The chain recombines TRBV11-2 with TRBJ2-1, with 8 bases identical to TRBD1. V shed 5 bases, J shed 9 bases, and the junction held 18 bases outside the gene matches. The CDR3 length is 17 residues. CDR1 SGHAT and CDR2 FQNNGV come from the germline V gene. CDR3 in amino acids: CASSTPRRRQGKGEQFF. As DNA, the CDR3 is TGTGCCAGCAGCACCCCCCGCCGACGACAGGGGAAAGGTGAGCAGTTCTTC.

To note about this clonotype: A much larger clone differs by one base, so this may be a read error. CDR3 loop: CASSQARSASGSGGTQHF. The CDR3 bases are TGCGCCAGCAGCCAAGCTCGGTCGGCTAGCGGGAGCGGTGGGACCCAGCACTTC. V gene TRBV11-1 combines with J gene TRBJ2-5; TRBD2 agrees at 10 bases. CDR3 length: 18 amino acids. The germline gives CDR1 SGHAT, CDR2 FQDESV (reference sequence).

The chain's CDR3 is CAIKPQLAGGEHGQFF. In DNA, the CDR3 is TGTGCCATCAAACCCCAACTAGCGGGAGGGGAACATGGGCAGTTCTTC. The chain combines TRBV10-3 with TRBJ2-1, with TRBD2 identical over 13 bases. The germline V gene has CDR1 ENHRY and CDR2 SYGVKD. V dropped 7 bases and J dropped 12; count of bases not matched to a gene: 15. The CDR3 is 16 amino acids.

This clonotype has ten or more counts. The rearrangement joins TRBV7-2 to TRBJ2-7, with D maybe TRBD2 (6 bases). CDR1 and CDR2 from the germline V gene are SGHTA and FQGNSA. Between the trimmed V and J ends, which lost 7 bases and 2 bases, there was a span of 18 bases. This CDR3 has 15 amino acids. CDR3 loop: CASTIMAGRTYEQYF. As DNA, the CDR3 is TGTGCCAGCACCATCATGGCGGGACGAACCTACGAGCAGTACTTC.